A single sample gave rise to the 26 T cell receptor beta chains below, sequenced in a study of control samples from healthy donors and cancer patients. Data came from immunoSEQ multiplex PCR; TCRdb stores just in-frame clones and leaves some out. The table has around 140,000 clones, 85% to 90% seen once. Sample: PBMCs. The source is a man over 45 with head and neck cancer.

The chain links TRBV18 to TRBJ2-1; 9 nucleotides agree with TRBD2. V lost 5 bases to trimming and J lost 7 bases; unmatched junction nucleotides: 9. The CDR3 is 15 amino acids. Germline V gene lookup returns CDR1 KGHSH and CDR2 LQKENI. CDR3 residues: CASSGRLAESNEQFF. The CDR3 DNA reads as TGTGCCAGCTCAGGAAGACTAGCGGAAAGTAATGAGCAGTTCTTC.

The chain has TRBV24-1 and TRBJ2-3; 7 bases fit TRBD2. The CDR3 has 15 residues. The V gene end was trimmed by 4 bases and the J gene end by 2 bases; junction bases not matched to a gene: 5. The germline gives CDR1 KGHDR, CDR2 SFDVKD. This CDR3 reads CATSDRLADTDTQYF. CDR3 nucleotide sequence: TGTGCCACCAGTGACCGGCTAGCGGACACAGATACGCAGTATTTT.

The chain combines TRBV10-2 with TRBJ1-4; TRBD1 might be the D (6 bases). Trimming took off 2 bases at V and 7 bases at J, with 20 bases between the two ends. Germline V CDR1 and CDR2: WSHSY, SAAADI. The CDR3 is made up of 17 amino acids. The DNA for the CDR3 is TGCGCCAGCAGTGAGGTTGGGGCCGTTTTGGGGGCTGAAAAACTGTTTTTT. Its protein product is CASSEVGAVLGAEKLFF.

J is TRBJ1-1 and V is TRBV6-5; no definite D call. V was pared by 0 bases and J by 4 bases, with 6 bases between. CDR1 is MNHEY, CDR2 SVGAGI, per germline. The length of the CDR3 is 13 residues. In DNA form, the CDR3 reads TGTGCCAGCAGTTACTCCGATCGCACTGAAGCTTTCTTT. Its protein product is CASSYSDRTEAFF.

The DNA for the CDR3 is TGTGCCAGCAGCCAAGATTTTTTAGGGACGGCGGAAGGCTACGAGCAGTACTTC. The encoded protein is CASSQDFLGTAEGYEQYF. The gene calls are TRBV3-1 (or the pseudogene TRBV3-2) and TRBJ2-7, with D perhaps being TRBD1 or TRBD2 (5 bases each). Between the trimmed V and J ends, which lost 0 bases and 3 bases, there was a span of 21 bases. Germline loops: CDR1 LGHDT, CDR2 YNNKEL (reference sequence). This CDR3 comprises 18 residues.

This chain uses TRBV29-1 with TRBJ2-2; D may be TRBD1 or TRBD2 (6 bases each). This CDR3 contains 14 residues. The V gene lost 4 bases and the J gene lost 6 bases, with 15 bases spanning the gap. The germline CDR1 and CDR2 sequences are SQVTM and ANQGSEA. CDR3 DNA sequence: TGCAGCGTTGCAGATGGGGGGCGAGCCGGGGAGCTGTTTTTT. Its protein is CSVADGGRAGELFF.

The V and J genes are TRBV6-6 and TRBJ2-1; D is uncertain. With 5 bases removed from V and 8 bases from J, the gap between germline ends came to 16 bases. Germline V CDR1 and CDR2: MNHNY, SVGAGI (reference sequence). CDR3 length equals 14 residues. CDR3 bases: TGTGCCAGCAGTCCCAGAGAGCGCGGCGATGAGCAGTTCTTC. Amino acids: CASSPRERGDEQFF.

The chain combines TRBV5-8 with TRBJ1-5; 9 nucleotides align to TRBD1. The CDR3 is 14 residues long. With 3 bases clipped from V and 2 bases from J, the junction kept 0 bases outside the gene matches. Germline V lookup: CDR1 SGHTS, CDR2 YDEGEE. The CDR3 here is CASSWDRGNQPQHF. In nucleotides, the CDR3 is TGTGCCAGCAGCTGGGACAGGGGCAATCAGCCCCAGCATTTT. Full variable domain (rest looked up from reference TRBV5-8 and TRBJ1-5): EAGVTQSPTHLIKTRGQQATLRCSPISGHTSVYWYQQALGLGLQFLLWYDEGEERNRGNFPPRFSGRQFPNYSSELNVNALELEDSALYLCASSWDRGNQPQHFGDGTRLSIL.

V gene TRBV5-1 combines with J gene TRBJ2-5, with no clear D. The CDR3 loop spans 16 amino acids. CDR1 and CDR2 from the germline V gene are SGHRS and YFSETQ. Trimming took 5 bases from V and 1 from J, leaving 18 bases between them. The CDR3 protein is CASSYNPLIIQETQYF. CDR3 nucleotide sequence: TGCGCCAGCAGTTACAACCCTTTGATTATCCAAGAGACCCAGTACTTC.

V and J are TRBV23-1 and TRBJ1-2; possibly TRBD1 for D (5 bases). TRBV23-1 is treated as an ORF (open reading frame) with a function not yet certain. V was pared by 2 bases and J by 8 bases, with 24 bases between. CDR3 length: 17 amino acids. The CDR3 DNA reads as TGCGCCAGCAGTCAAGTCACTTTAAGGGGACGAGGAGAGGGCTACACCTTC. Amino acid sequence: CASSQVTLRGRGEGYTF.

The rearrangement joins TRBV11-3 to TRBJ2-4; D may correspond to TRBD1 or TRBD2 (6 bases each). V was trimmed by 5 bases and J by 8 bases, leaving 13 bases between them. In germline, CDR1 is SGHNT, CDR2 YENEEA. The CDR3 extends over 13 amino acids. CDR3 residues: CASSQGPGDIQYF. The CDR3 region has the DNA TGTGCCAGCAGCCAGGGGCCGGGGGACATTCAGTACTTC.

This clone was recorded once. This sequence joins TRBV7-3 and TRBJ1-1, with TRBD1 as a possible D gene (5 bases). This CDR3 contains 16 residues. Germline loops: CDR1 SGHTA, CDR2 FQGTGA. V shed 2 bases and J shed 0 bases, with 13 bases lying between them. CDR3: CASSLGTRGMNTEAFF. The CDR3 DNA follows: TGTGCCAGCAGCTTAGGGACCCGAGGAATGAACACTGAAGCTTTCTTT. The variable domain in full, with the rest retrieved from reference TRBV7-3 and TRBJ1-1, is GAGVSQTPSNKVTEKGKYVELRCDPISGHTALYWYRQSLGQGPEFLIYFQGTGAADDSGLPNDRFFAVRPEGSVSTLKIQRTERGDSAVYLCASSLGTRGMNTEAFFGQGTRLTVV.

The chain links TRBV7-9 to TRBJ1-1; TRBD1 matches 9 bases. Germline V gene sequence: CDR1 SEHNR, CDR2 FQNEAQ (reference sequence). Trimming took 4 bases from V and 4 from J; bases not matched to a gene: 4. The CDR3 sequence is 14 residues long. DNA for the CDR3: TGTGCCAGCAGCTCACAGGGGGCCGGCACTGAAGCTTTCTTT. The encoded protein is CASSSQGAGTEAFF.

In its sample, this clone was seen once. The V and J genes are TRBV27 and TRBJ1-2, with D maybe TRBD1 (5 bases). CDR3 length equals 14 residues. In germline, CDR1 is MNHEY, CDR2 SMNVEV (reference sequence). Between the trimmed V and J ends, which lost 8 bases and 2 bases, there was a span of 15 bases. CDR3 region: CASAQYTGNYGYTF. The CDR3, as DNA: TGTGCCAGCGCCCAGTATACAGGAAACTATGGCTACACCTTC.

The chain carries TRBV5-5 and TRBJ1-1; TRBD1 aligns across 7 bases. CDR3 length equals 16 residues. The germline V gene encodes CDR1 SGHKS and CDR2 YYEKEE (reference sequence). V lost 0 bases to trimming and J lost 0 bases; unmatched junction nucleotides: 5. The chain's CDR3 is CASSLDGRGVNTEAFF. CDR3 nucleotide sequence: TGTGCCAGCAGCTTGGATGGCAGGGGGGTGAACACTGAAGCTTTCTTT.

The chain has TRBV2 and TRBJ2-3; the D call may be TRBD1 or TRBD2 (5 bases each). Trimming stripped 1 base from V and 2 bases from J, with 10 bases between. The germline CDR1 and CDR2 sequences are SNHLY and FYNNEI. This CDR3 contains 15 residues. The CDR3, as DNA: TGTGCCAGCAGTGAAGGGGGGATCTACACAGATACGCAGTATTTT. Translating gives CASSEGGIYTDTQYF.

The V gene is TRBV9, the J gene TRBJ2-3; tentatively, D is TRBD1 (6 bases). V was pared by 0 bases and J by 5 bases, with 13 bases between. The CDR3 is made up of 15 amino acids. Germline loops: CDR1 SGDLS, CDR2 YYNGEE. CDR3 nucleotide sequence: TGTGCCAGCAGCGTAGAACAGGGAAGAGGAGATACGCAGTATTTT. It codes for CASSVEQGRGDTQYF. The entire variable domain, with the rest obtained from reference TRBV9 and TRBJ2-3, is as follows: DSGVTQTPKHLITATGQRVTLRCSPRSGDLSVYWYQQSLDQGLQFLIQYYNGEERAKGNILERFSAQQFPDLHSELNLSSLELGDSALYFCASSVEQGRGDTQYFGPGTRLTVL.

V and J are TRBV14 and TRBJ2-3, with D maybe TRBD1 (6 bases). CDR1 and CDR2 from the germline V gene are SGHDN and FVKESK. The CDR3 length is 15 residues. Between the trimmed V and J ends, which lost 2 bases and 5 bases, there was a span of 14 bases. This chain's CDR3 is CASSQYVGAEDTQYF. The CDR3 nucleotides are TGTGCCAGCAGCCAATACGTGGGGGCGGAAGATACGCAGTATTTT. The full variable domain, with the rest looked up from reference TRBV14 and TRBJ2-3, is EAGVTQFPSHSVIEKGQTVTLRCDPISGHDNLYWYRRVMGKEIKFLLHFVKESKQDESGMPNNRFLAERTGGTYSTLKVQPAELEDSGVYFCASSQYVGAEDTQYFGPGTRLTVL.

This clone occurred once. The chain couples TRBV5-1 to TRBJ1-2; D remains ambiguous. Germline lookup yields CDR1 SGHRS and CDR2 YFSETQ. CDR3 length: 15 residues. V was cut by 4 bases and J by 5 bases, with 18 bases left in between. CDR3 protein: CASSVDRPPGYGYTF. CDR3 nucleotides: TGCGCCAGCAGCGTCGACCGACCCCCCGGGTATGGCTACACCTTC. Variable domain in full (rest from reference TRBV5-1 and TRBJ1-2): KAGVTQTPRYLIKTRGQQVTLSCSPISGHRSVSWYQQTPGQGLQFLFEYFSETQRNKGNFPGRFSGRQFSNSRSEMNVSTLELGDSALYLCASSVDRPPGYGYTFGSGTRLTVV.

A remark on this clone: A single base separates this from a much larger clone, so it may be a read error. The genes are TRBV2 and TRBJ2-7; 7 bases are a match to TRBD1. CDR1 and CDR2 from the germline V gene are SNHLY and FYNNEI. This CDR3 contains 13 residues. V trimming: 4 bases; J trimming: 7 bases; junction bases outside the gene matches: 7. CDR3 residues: CASSARTGAEQYF. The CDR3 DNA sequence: TGTGCCAGCAGTGCAAGAACAGGGGCAGAGCAGTACTTC.

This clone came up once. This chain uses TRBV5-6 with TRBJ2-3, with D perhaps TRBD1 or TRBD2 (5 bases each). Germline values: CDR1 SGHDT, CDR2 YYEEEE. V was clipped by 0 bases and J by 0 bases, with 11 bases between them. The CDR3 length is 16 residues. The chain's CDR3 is CASSLERGGSTDTQYF. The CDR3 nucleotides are TGTGCCAGCAGCTTGGAGAGGGGCGGGAGCACAGATACGCAGTATTTT.

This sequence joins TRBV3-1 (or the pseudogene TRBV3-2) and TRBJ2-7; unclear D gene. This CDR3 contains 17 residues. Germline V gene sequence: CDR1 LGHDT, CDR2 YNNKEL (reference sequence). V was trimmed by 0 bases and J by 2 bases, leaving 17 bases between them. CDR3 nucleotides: TGTGCCAGCAGCCAAGAGCCCGGTCGCAAAGGCGCCTACGAGCAGTACTTC. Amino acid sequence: CASSQEPGRKGAYEQYF.

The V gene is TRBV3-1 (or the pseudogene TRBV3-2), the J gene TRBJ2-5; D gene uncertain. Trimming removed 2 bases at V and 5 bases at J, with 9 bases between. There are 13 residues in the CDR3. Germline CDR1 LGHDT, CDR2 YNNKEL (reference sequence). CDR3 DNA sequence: TGTGCCAGCAGCCAAACGGGTCAGGAGACCCAGTACTTC. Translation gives CASSQTGQETQYF.

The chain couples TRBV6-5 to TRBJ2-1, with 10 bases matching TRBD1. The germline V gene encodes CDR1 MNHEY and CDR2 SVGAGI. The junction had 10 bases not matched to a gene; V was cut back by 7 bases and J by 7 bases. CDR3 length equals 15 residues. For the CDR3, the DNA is TGTGCCAGCACCCCGGGGACAGGGGAGTGGAATGAGCAGTTCTTC. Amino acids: CASTPGTGEWNEQFF.

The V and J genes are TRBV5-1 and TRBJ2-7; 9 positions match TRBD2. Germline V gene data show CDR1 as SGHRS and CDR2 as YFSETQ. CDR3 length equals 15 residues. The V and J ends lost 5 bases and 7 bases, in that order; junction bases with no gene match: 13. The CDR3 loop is CASRTSGTSLWEQYF. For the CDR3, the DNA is TGCGCCAGCAGAACTTCCGGGACTAGCCTTTGGGAGCAGTACTTC.

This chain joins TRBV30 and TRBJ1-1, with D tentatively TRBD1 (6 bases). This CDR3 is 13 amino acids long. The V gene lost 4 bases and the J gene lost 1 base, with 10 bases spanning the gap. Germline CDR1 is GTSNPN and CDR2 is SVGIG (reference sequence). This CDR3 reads CAWTGQTNTEAFF. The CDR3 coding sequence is TGTGCCTGGACCGGACAGACGAACACTGAAGCTTTCTTT.